This TCR beta chain was sequenced in a study of T cells in localized non-small cell lung cancer. TCRdb's copy holds only in-frame clones and misses some; the assay was immunoSEQ multiplex PCR. This table holds about 33,000 clones, around 92% found once. Study observations and caveats: With higher T cell density in blood came longer overall survival. Sequencing covered just one tumor region, so heterogeneity cannot be ruled out. A median approximately 60 of the top 100 tumor clones appeared in adjacent lung. Peak T cell clonality was found in uninvolved adjacent lung, exceeding tumor.

About this clone itself: Its target is unknown.

Germline CDR1 is MGHDK and CDR2 is SYGVNS. Trimming left V 2 bases short and J 1 base short, with 14 bases between. This CDR3 has 16 amino acids. V is TRBV25-1 and J is TRBJ1-1, with D unresolved. The sequences come from peripheral blood, collected before any cancer treatment. This clonotype was sampled from a female donor over 55 with stage I lung adenocarcinoma. In DNA form, the CDR3 reads TGTGCCAGCAGTGAACCCCACAGAACCGGGAACACTGAAGCTTTCTTT. Translating it yields CASSEPHRTGNTEAFF. Filled out from reference TRBV25-1 and TRBJ1-1, the complete variable domain reads EADIYQTPRYLVIGTGKKITLECSQTMGHDKMYWYQQDPGMELHLIHYSYGVNSTEKGDLSSESTVSRIRTEHFPLTLESARPSHTSQYLCASSEPHRTGNTEAFFGQGTRLTVV.